This T cell receptor beta chain was captured by sequencing in a study of T cells in Graves' hyperthyroidism and ophthalmopathy. CDR3 length equals 17 residues. The germline V gene has CDR1 DFQATT and CDR2 SNEGSKA (reference sequence). V was clipped by 5 bases and J by 2 bases; unmatched bases: 13. Amplification yielded TCR beta CDR3 regions, with RNA transcripts as the source. The study used the HTBI primer set for a first-round RT-PCR of the TCR CDR3. From the multiplex PCR reads, TCRdb called clonotypes with MiXCR, one entry per CDR3 protein. The sample consists of around 600,000 distinct CDR3 sequences, about 15% of them appearing once.

This clonotype was sampled from a woman in her forties or fifties with Graves' ophthalmopathy. Sequenced: blood. The rearrangement uses TRBV20-1 and TRBJ2-7, with TRBD2 identical over 12 bases. CDR3 nucleotides: TGCAGTGCTGGAGGGACGGGACTAGCGGGTGCGACCTACGAGCAGTACTTC. It is translated as CSAGGTGLAGATYEQYF.